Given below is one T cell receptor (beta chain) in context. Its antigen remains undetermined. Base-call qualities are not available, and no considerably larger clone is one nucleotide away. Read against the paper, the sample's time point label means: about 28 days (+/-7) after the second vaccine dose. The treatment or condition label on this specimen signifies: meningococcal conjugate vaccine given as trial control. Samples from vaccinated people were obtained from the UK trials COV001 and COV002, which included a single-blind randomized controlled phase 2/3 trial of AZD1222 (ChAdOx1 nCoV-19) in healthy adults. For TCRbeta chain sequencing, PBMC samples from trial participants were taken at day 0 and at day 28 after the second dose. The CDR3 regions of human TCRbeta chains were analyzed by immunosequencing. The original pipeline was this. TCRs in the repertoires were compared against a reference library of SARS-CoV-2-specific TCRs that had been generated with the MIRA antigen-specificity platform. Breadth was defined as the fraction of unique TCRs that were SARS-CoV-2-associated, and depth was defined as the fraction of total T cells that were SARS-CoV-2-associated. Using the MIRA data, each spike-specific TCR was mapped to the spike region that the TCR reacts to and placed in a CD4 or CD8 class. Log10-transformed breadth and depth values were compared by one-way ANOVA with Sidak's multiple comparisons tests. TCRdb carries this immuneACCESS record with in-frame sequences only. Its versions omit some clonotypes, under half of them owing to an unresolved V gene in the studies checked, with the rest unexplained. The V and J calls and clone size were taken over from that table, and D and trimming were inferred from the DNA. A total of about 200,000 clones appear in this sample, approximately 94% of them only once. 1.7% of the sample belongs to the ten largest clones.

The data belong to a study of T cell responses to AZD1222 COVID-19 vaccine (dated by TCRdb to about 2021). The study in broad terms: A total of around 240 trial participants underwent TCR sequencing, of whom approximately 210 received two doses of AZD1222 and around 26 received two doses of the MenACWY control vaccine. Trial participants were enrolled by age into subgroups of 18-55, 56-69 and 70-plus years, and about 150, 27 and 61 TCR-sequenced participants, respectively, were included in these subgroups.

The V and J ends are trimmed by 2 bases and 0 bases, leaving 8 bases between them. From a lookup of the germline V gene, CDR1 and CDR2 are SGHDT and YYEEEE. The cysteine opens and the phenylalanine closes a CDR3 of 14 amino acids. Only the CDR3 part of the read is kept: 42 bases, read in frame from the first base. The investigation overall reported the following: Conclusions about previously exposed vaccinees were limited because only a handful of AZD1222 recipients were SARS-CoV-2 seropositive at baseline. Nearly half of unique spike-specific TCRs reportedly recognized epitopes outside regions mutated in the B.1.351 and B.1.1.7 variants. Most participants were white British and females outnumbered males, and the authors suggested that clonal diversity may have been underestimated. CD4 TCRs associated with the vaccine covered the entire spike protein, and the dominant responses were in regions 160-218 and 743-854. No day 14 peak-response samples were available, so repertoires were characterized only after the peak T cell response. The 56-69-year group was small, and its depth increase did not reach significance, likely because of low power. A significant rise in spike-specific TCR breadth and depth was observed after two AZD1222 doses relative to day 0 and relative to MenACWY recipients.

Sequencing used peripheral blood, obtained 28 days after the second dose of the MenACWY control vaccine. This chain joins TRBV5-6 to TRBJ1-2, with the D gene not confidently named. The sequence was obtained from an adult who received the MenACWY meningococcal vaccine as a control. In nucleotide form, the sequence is TGTGCCAGCAGCTTTAGGTTACCTAACTATGGCTACACCTTC. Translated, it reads CASSFRLPNYGYTF.